This T cell receptor beta chain was obtained from a study of blood T cell repertoires in COVID-19. About the study: Specimens from acute and convalescent COVID-19 originated in the United States, Italy and Spain. Nucleic acid was either cDNA or gDNA, and it came from T cells, B-cell-depleted T cells, or PBMCs.

Clones were read by immunoSEQ multiplex PCR, and TCRdb kept only the in-frame ones, dropping some. The sample lists around 210,000 clones, around three quarters occurring once. Germline V gives CDR1 MNHNY, CDR2 SVGAGI (reference sequence). The CDR3 is 16 amino acids. The ends were cut back, 5 bases at V and 0 bases at J, with 14 bases in the middle. The rearrangement links TRBV6-6 to TRBJ2-1; D perhaps matches TRBD1 (6 bases). This clonotype was obtained from a woman aged 70 to 79 with acute or convalescent COVID-19. Source material: peripheral blood. The chain's CDR3 is CASSQQGVSSYNEQFF. DNA for the CDR3: TGTGCCAGCAGTCAACAGGGCGTGAGCTCCTACAATGAGCAGTTCTTC.